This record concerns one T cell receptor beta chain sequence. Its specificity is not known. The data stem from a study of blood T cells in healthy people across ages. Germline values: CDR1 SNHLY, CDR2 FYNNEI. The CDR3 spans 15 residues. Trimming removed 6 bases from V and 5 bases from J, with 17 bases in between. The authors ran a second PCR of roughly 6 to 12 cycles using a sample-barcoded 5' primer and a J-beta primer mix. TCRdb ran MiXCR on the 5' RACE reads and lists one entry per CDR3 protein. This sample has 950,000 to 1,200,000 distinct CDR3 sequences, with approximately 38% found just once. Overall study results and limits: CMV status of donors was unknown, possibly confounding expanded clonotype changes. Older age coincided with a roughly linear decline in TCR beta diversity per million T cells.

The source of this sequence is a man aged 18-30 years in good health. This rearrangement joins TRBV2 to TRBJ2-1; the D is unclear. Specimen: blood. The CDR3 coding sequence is TGTGCCAGCAGGGAAAGACTGGCTACGAACAATGAGCAGTTCTTC. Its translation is CASRERLATNNEQFF.